The 19 T cell receptor beta chains below were found in one sample sequenced in a study of blood T cells in healthy people across ages. Through a sample-barcoded 5' primer and a J-beta primer mix, a second PCR was run for roughly 6 to 11 cycles. TCRdb ran MiXCR on the 5' RACE reads and lists one entry per CDR3 protein. The sample records about 510,000 distinct CDR3 sequences, roughly a quarter being singletons. The same specimen was also included in a second study, on T cells of mothers and their children.

Input material: blood. The receptors shown here come from a boy aged 2 to 10 in good health.

The gene calls are TRBV6-2 or TRBV6-3 and TRBJ2-2; the match to TRBD1 covers 10 bases. After removal of 2 bases from V and 6 bases from J, the junction contained 0 bases not matched to a gene. Germline CDR1 reads MNHEY; CDR2 reads SVGEGT. The CDR3 has 14 residues. The CDR3 DNA reads TGTGCCAGCAGTTACGGGACAGGGGCCGGGGAGCTGTTTTTT. This translates into CASSYGTGAGELFF.

In its sample, this clonotype was seen many times. The CDR3 spells CASSRTRAPSYNEQFF. The CDR3 DNA is TGCGCCAGCAGCCGGACCCGGGCCCCTTCCTACAATGAGCAGTTCTTC. The chain employs TRBV4-3 and TRBJ2-1; no definite D call. V was shortened by 4 bases and J by 1 base, with 14 bases between the two germline ends. CDR1 LGHNA and CDR2 YSLEER come from the germline V gene. The CDR3 is 16 amino acids.

This clonotype showed up just a few times. The V call is TRBV13, the J call TRBJ2-3; 11 nucleotides agree with TRBD2. The V gene end was trimmed by 4 bases and the J gene end by 2 bases; junction bases not matched to a gene: 8. There are 17 residues in the CDR3. The germline V gene has CDR1 PRHDT and CDR2 FYEKMQ (reference sequence). This CDR3 reads CASSYHISGGDTDTQYF. The CDR3 DNA follows: TGTGCCAGCAGCTACCATATTAGCGGGGGGGACACAGATACGCAGTATTTT.

A few counts support this clonotype. The chain is built from TRBV30 and TRBJ2-5, with D possibly TRBD2 on 5 matching bases. The V end was cut by 0 bases, the J end by 5 bases, with 13 bases between. The CDR3 is made up of 14 amino acids. Germline V lookup: CDR1 GTSNPN, CDR2 SVGIG (reference sequence). The CDR3 DNA reads as TGTGCCTGGAGTGTGCTAGCAGTCCGCGAGACCCAGTACTTC. The encoded protein is CAWSVLAVRETQYF.

This clonotype came up a few times. The chain links TRBV3-1 to TRBJ2-2; D gene ambiguous. The germline gives CDR1 LGHDT, CDR2 YNNKEL (reference sequence). The CDR3 runs to 13 residues. The V and J ends lost 8 bases and 0 bases respectively, with 7 bases between them. The CDR3 protein is CASGPPNTGELFF. The DNA for the CDR3 is TGTGCCAGCGGGCCCCCGAACACCGGGGAGCTGTTTTTT.

There are a few counts of this clonotype. This chain connects TRBV7-2 to TRBJ1-2; a possible D gene is TRBD1 (5 bases). With 5 bases removed from V and 2 bases from J, the gap between germline ends came to 12 bases. CDR3 size: 14 residues. The germline CDR1 and CDR2 sequences are SGHTA and FQGNSA. The CDR3: CASSTPTANYGYTF. CDR3 bases: TGTGCCAGCAGCACTCCGACAGCGAACTATGGCTACACCTTC.

The chain employs TRBV18 and TRBJ2-1, with 7 bases identical to TRBD1. Losses at the gene ends were 1 base for V and 6 bases for J; bases not matched to a gene: 6. The CDR3 consists of 15 residues. Germline CDR1 KGHSH, CDR2 LQKENI. The chain's CDR3 is CASSPRQGASNEQFF. The DNA of the CDR3 is TGTGCCAGCTCACCACGACAGGGTGCCTCCAATGAGCAGTTCTTC.

This clonotype has more than one count but fewer than ten. This chain uses TRBV18 with TRBJ2-5; D gene unclear. CDR1 and CDR2 from the germline V gene are KGHSH and LQKENI. V was cut by 4 bases and J by 4 bases, with 19 bases left in between. This CDR3 region has 16 residues. The chain's CDR3 is CASSLHPLVAGETQYF. CDR3 coding DNA: TGTGCCAGCTCACTCCATCCCCTAGTAGCAGGAGAGACCCAGTACTTC.

The rearrangement links TRBV6-1 to TRBJ1-2; TRBD1 is a possible D gene (6 bases). The V gene's germline CDR1 is MNHNS and CDR2 SASEGT. This CDR3 has 14 amino acids. Trimming stripped 7 bases from V and 2 bases from J, with 14 bases between. CDR3 loop: CASTTVQGNYGYTF. The CDR3 DNA follows: TGTGCCAGCACCACCGTACAGGGAAACTATGGCTACACCTTC.

This clonotype occurred once. The chain joins TRBV10-2 to TRBJ2-3; D is unresolved. The V end lost 8 bases, the J end lost 1 base, and 7 bases lay between the germline ends. The CDR3 spans 12 residues. Germline V gene data show CDR1 as WSHSY and CDR2 as SAAADI. As DNA, the CDR3 is TGCGCCAGCGCCGGCGGCACAGATACGCAGTATTTT. Its translation is CASAGGTDTQYF.

This chain connects TRBV6-2 or TRBV6-3 to TRBJ1-1, with D perhaps matching TRBD1 (6 bases). V was pared by 5 bases and J by 0 bases, with 10 bases between. Germline V lookup: CDR1 MNHEY, CDR2 SVGEGT. This CDR3 spans 14 amino acids. CDR3 nucleotides: TGTGCCAGCAGTAGGACAGCCTTGAACACTGAAGCTTTCTTT. It is translated as CASSRTALNTEAFF.

This clonotype was recorded once. CDR3 sequence: CASALGGGLGYEQYF. Written as DNA, the CDR3 is TGTGCTAGTGCCCTGGGCGGGGGCCTTGGGTACGAGCAGTACTTC. The chain employs TRBV12-5 and TRBJ2-7, with D possibly being TRBD2 (7 bases). Deletions cut 7 bases from V and 4 bases from J, with 20 bases between. The CDR3 runs to 15 residues. In germline, CDR1 is LGHNT, CDR2 FRNRAP. The entire variable domain, with the rest obtained from reference TRBV12-5 and TRBJ2-7, is as follows: DARVTQTPRHKVTEMGQEVTMRCQPILGHNTVFWYRQTMMQGLELLAYFRNRAPLDDSGMPKDRFSAEMPDATLATLKIQPSEPRDSAVYFCASALGGGLGYEQYFGPGTRLTVT.

The rearrangement joins TRBV9 to TRBJ2-2, with a tentative D call TRBD2 (5 bases). The CDR3 sequence is 13 residues long. V lost 0 bases, J lost 7 bases, and 7 bases lay in between. Germline loops: CDR1 SGDLS, CDR2 YYNGEE. Written as DNA, the CDR3 is TGTGCCAGCAGCGTAGCGGGATTCGGGGAGCTGTTTTTT. This translates into CASSVAGFGELFF.

This clonotype was recorded a few times. V usage is TRBV7-9 and J usage is TRBJ1-4, with D maybe TRBD1 (6 bases). The CDR3 is made up of 14 amino acids. V was shortened by 3 bases and J by 7 bases, with 12 bases between the two germline ends. From germline, CDR1 is SEHNR and CDR2 FQNEAQ (reference sequence). In DNA, the CDR3 is TGTGCCAGCAGCTTCTCGTCAGGGGCTGAAAAACTGTTTTTT. Translating gives CASSFSSGAEKLFF.

J is TRBJ1-3 and V is TRBV29-1; TRBD1 is a possible D gene (6 bases). The CDR3 is made up of 14 amino acids. Trimming removed 4 bases at V and 0 bases at J, with 10 bases between. Germline CDR1 is SQVTM and CDR2 is ANQGSEA. CDR3 region: CSVADRFSGNTIYF. The CDR3 DNA is TGCAGCGTTGCGGACAGATTCTCTGGAAACACCATATATTTT.

The genes are TRBV5-4 and TRBJ1-2, with TRBD1 as a possible D gene (6 bases). The length of the CDR3 is 13 residues. Germline CDR1 reads SGHNT; CDR2 reads YYREEE (reference sequence). Between the trimmed V and J ends, which lost 5 bases and 6 bases, there was a span of 14 bases. CDR3 sequence: CASSLQGSHGYTF. Written as DNA, the CDR3 is TGTGCCAGCAGTTTACAGGGATCCCATGGCTACACCTTC. Full variable domain (outside the CDR3, taken from reference TRBV5-4 and TRBJ1-2): ETGVTQSPTHLIKTRGQQVTLRCSSQSGHNTVSWYQQALGQGPQFIFQYYREEENGRGNFPPRFSGLQFPNYSSELNVNALELDDSALYLCASSLQGSHGYTFGSGTRLTVV.

This clonotype has more than one count but fewer than ten. CDR3 sequence: CASSDRGNEQFF. CDR3 DNA: TGTGCCAGCTCGGACAGGGGCAATGAGCAGTTCTTC. This chain uses TRBV19 with TRBJ2-1; 9 positions match TRBD1. The germline V gene has CDR1 LNHDA and CDR2 SQIVND (reference sequence). CDR3 size: 12 residues. The V segment lost 9 bases and the J segment 6 bases; nucleotides outside the gene matches: 3.

The gene calls are TRBV20-1 and TRBJ2-3, with TRBD2 identical over 11 bases. From germline, CDR1 is DFQATT and CDR2 SNEGSKA (reference sequence). Trimming cost V 1 base and J 4 bases; bases outside gene matches: 10. This CDR3 is 17 amino acids long. The CDR3 here is CSARGSSGGASPDTQYF. DNA of the CDR3: TGCAGTGCTAGAGGAAGTAGCGGGGGGGCTTCCCCAGATACGCAGTATTTT.

Only a few counts were recorded for this clonotype. The chain recombines TRBV2 with TRBJ2-1; the D is unclear. The better agreement between TRBJ2-7 and the DNA end casts doubt on the J call. Looked up from germline, CDR1 is SNHLY and CDR2 is FYNNEI. This CDR3 is built from 14 residues. In nucleotides, the CDR3 is TGTGCCAGCCGGATGGCCTCTTCGGTTTACGAGCAGTACTTC. Translation gives CASRMASSVYEQYF.